The rows below give T cell receptor beta chains drawn from one sample of a study of blood T cell repertoires in COVID-19. Profiling relied on immunoSEQ multiplex PCR, and the TCRdb table lists in-frame clones only, not all of them. This table has more than 50,000 clones, roughly 77% appearing once. The sample comprised peripheral blood. The receptors were gathered from a human donor in a cohort sampled during active COVID-19. CDR3s include the opening cysteine and the closing phenylalanine or tryptophan. Each record gives: clone size, J gene, D gene, V gene, CDR3 DNA, CDR3 protein. D genes are given only for firm matches. The size of a clone is reported for some rows only, either as once, few or many, or as a class for expanded clones.

>.|TRBJ2-5|.|TRBV18
TGTGCCAGCTCACTCCGGACAGGGGGTCTAGCGGGAGGAGGCCAAGAGACCCAGTACTTC
CASSLRTGGLAGGGQETQYF
>.|TRBJ1-3|TRBD1|TRBV7-2
TGTGCCAGCAGCTGGGACAGACGATCTGGAAACACCATATATTTT
CASSWDRRSGNTIYF
>.|TRBJ2-7|.|TRBV11-3
TGTGCCAGCAGCTTAGGCCTCGGCGAGCAGTACTTC
CASSLGLGEQYF
>once|TRBJ2-4|TRBD2|TRBV19
TGTGCCAGTAGTACACCAGGAGCGGGAAGGGAGTACTTC
CASSTPGAGREYF
>.|TRBJ1-2|TRBD1|TRBV4-3
TGCGCCAGCAGCCAAGAAGTGGGGGCAGGGGGGCTGTATGGCTACACCTTC
CASSQEVGAGGLYGYTF
>.|TRBJ2-7|.|TRBV28
TGTGCCAGCAGTTCGCCGGGACATAAGAGCTCCTACGAGCAGTACTTC
CASSSPGHKSSYEQYF
>.|TRBJ2-7|TRBD1|TRBV27
TGTGCCAGCAGCCCCGGGGCAGGGGGCGTCTACGAGCAGTACTTC
CASSPGAGGVYEQYF
>once|TRBJ2-2|.|TRBV7-9
TGTGCCAGCAGCTCGCCAGGGGAAGGGGAGCTGTTTTTT
CASSSPGEGELFF
>.|TRBJ2-1|.|TRBV28
TGTGCCAGCAGTCCTCACAGCGAGCAGTTCTTC
CASSPHSEQFF
>.|TRBJ2-7|TRBD1|TRBV24-1
TGTGCCACCAGTGATAACCCGGGACAGGGGGGTACCTACGAGCAGTACTTC
CATSDNPGQGGTYEQYF
>.|TRBJ2-7|.|TRBV28
TGTGCCAGCAGCCCTTCAGGGATCCTGCGCTACGAGCAGTACTTC
CASSPSGILRYEQYF
>.|TRBJ1-2|.|TRBV6-5
TGTGCCAGCAGCACGGACGGAGGTATGGGTGGCTACACCTTC
CASSTDGGMGGYTF
>once|TRBJ2-2|.|TRBV20-1
TGCAGTGCTAGTCTTAGGGGAAGGATCGGGGAGCTGTTTTTT
CSASLRGRIGELFF
>.|TRBJ1-4|.|TRBV7-2
TGTGCCAGCAGCTTCGGGGGGAATGAAAAACTGTTTTTT
CASSFGGNEKLFF
>.|TRBJ2-7|TRBD2|TRBV29-1
TGCAGCGGGACCGGGACTAGCGGGCCCTACGAGCAGTACTTC
CSGTGTSGPYEQYF
>.|TRBJ1-6|TRBD1|TRBV4-2
TGTGCCAGCAGCCAAGGGACAGGGACCTATAATTCACCCCTCCACTTT
CASSQGTGTYNSPLHF
>.|TRBJ2-7|.|TRBV7-2
TGTGCCAGCAGCCCCCCACATCCAGCCTACGAGCAGTACTTC
CASSPPHPAYEQYF
>once|TRBJ2-3|TRBD1|TRBV29-1
TGCAGCGCCAACAGGGGATGGAGAACAGATACGCAGTATTTT
CSANRGWRTDTQYF
>.|TRBJ1-2|TRBD1|TRBV5-4
TGTGCCAGCAGCTTGGGAGACAGGGGCCGTAACTATGGCTACACCTTC
CASSLGDRGRNYGYTF
>.|TRBJ1-1|.|TRBV15
TGTGCCACCAGCAAGACAGGAATAGGGACTGAAGCTTTCTTT
CATSKTGIGTEAFF
>medium-sized|TRBJ2-7|.|TRBV18
TGTGCCAGCTCACCAAGGGGGTTGCGGGGGGAGCAGTACTTC
CASSPRGLRGEQYF
>.|TRBJ1-1|TRBD1|TRBV18
TGTGCCAGCTCACCACCGTGGGACAGGGATAGGGCTTTCTTT
CASSPPWDRDRAFF
>.|TRBJ2-1|TRBD2|TRBV24-1
TGTGCCACCAGTGTAAGCGGGAGCTCCTACAATGAGCAGTTCTTC
CATSVSGSSYNEQFF
>.|TRBJ2-5|.|TRBV5-4
TGTGCCAGCAGCTTACAGCCAAAAGAGACCCAGTACTTC
CASSLQPKETQYF
>.|TRBJ2-3|.|TRBV7-3
TGTGCCAGCAGCCGGACAGGCACAGATACGCAGTATTTT
CASSRTGTDTQYF
>.|TRBJ2-7|.|TRBV5-1
TGCGCCAGCACCCCCGGAGGGGCGTTCGCCTACGAGCAGTACTTC
CASTPGGAFAYEQYF
>.|TRBJ2-7|TRBD1|TRBV27
TGTGCCAGCAGCCGGACAGGGGGCCTCTACGAGCAGTACTTC
CASSRTGGLYEQYF
>.|TRBJ2-6|.|TRBV19
TGTGCCAGTAAAAGGTTTGAGGGAACCTCACCTGGGGCCAACGTCCTGACTTTC
CASKRFEGTSPGANVLTF
>.|TRBJ2-6|.|TRBV2
TGTGCCAGCAGTGAGGGGGGGCACGGGGCCAACGTCCTGACTTTC
CASSEGGHGANVLTF
>.|TRBJ1-1|TRBD1|TRBV4-2
TGTGCCAGCAGCCACTTGACAGGGCGGACTGAAGCTTTCTTT
CASSHLTGRTEAFF
>.|TRBJ1-5|.|TRBV27
TGTGCCAGCAGTCCAACTGTCGTGAATCAGCCCCAGCATTTT
CASSPTVVNQPQHF
>few|TRBJ2-7|TRBD1|TRBV12-3/TRBV12-4
TGTGCCAGCAGTAGGACAGGGTACGAGCAGTACTTC
CASSRTGYEQYF
>few|TRBJ2-2|TRBD2|TRBV6-2/TRBV6-3
TGTGCCAGCAGTTACCATATGTACGTCGGGACTAGCGGGAGTGCCGGGGAGCTGTTTTTT
CASSYHMYVGTSGSAGELFF
>.|TRBJ2-1|TRBD2|TRBV27
TGTGCCAGCAGTTTATCGTCTGGCGGGAGGTGGTTCTTC
CASSLSSGGRWFF
>.|TRBJ2-6|TRBD1|TRBV11-3
TGTGCCAGCAGCTTGGACAGGGTGTACGGGGCCAACGTCCTGACTTTC
CASSLDRVYGANVLTF
>.|TRBJ2-1|TRBD2|TRBV19
TGTGCCAGTAGTTTACTAGCGGGAGGGCCGGGCAATGAGCAGTTCTTC
CASSLLAGGPGNEQFF
>.|TRBJ2-3|.|TRBV5-4
TGTGCCAGCAGCCCCAGTACAGATACGCAGTATTTT
CASSPSTDTQYF